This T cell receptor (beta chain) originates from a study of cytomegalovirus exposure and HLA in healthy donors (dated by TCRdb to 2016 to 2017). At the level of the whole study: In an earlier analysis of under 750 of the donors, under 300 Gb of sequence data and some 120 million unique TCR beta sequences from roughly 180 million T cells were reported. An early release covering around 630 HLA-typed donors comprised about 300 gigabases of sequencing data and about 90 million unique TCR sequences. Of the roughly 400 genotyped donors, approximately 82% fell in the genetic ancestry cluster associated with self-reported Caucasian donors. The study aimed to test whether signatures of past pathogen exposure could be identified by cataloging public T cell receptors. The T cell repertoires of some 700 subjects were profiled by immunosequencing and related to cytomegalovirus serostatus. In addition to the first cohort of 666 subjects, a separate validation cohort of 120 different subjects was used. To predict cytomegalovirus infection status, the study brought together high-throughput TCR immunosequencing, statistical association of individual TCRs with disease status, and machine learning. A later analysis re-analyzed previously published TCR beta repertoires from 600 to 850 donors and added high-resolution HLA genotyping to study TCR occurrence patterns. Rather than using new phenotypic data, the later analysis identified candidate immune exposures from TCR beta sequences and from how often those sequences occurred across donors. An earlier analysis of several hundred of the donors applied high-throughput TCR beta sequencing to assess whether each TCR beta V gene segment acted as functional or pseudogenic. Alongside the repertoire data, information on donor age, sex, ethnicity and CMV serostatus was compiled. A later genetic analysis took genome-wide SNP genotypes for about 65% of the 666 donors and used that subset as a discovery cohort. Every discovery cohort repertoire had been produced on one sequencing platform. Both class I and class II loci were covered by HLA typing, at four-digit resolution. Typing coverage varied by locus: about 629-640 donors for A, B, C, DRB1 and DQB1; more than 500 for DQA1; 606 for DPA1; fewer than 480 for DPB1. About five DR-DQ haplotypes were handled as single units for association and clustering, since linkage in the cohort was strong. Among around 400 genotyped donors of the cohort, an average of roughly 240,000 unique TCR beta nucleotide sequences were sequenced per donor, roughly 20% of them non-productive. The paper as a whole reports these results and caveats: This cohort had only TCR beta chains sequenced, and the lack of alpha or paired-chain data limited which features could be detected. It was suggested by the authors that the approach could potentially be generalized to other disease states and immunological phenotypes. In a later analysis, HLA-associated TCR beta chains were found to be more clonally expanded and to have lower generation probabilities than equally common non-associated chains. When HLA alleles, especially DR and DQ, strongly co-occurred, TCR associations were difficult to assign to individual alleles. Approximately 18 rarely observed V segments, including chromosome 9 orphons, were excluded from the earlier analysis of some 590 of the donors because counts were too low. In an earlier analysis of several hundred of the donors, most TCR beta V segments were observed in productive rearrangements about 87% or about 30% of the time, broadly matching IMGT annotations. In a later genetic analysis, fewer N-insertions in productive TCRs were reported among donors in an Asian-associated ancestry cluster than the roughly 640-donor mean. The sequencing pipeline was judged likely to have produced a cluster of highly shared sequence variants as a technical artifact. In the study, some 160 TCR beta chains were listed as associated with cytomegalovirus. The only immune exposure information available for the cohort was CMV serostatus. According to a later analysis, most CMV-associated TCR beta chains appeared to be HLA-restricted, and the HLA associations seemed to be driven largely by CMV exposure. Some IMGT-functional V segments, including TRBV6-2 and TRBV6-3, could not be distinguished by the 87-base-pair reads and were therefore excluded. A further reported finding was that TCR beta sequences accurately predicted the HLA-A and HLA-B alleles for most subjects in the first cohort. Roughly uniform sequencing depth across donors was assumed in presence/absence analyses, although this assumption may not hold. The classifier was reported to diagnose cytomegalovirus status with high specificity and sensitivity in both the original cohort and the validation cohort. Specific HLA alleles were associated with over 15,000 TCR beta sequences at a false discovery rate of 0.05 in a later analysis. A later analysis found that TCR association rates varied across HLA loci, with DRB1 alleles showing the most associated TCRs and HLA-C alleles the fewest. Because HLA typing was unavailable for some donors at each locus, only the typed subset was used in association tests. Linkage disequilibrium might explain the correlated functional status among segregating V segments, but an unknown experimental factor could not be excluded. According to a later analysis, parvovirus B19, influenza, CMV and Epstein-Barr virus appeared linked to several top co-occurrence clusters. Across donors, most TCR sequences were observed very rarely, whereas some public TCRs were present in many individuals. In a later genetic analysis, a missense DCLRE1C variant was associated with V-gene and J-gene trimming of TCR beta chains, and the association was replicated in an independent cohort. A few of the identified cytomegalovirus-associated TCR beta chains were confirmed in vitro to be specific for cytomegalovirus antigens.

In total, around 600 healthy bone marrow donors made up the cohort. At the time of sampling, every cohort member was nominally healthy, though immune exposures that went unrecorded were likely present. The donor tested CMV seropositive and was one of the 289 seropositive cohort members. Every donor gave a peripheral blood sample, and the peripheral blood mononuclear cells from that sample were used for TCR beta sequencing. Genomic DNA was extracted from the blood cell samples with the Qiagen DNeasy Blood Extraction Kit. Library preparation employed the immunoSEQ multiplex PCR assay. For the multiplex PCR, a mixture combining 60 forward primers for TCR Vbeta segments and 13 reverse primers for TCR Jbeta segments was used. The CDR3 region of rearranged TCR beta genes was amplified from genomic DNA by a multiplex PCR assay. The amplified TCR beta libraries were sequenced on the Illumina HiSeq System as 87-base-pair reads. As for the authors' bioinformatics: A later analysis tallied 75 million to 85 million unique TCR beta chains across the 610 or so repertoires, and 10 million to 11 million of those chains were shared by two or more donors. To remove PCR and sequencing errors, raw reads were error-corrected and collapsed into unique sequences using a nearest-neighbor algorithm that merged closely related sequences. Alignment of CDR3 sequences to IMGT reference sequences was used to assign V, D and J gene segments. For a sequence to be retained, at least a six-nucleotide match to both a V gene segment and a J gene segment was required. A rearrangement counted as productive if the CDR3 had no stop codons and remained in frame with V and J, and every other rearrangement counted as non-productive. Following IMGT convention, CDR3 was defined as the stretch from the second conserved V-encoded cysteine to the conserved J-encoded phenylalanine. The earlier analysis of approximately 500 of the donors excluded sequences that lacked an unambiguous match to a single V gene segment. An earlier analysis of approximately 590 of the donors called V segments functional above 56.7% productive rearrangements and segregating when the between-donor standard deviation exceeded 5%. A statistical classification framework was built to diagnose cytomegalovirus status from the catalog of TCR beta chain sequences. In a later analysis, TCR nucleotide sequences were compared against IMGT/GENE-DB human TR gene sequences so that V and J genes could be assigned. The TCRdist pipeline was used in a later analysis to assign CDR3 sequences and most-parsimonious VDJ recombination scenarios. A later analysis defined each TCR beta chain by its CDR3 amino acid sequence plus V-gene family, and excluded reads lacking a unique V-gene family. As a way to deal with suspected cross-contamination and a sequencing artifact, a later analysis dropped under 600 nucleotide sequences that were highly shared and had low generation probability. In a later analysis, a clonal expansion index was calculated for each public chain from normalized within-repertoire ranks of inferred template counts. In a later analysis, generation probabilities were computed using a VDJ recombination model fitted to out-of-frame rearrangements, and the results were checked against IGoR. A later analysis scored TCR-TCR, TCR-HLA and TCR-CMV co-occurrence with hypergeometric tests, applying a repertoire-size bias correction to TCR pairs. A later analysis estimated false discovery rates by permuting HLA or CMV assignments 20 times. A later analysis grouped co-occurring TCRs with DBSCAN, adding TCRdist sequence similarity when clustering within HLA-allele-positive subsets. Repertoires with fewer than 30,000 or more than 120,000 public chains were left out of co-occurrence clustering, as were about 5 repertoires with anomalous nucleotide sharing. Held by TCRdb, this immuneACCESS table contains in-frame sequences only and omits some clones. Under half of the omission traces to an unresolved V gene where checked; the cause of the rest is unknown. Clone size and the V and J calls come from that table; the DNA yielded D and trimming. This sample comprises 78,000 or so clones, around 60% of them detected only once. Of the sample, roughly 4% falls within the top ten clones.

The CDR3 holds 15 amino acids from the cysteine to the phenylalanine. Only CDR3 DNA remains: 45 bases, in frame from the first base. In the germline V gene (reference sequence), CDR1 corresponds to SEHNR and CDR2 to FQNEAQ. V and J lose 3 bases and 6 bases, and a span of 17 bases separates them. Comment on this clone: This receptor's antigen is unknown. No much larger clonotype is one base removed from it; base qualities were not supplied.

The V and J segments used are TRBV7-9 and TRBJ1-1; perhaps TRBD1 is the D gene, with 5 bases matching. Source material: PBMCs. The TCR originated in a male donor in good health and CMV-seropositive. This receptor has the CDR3 CASSFSLGVEAEAFF. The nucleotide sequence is TGTGCCAGCAGCTTTTCGTTAGGGGTAGAAGCTGAAGCTTTCTTT.